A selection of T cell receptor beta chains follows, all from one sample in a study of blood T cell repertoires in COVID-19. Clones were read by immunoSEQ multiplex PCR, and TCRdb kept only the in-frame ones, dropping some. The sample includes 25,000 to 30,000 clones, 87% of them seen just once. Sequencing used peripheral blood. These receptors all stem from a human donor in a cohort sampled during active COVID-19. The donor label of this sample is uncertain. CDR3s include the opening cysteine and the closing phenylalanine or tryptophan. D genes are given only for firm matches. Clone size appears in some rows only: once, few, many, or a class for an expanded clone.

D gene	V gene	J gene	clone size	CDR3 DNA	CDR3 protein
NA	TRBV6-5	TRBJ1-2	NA	TGTGCCACCTCAGGCCCCTATGGCTACACCTTC	CATSGPYGYTF
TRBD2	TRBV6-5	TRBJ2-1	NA	TGTGCCAGCAGTTATTATACGGGGGGAAACAATGAGCAGTTCTTC	CASSYYTGGNNEQFF
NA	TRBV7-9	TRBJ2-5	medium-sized	TGTGCCAGCAGCCGGGACGGACTACAAGAGACCCAGTACTTC	CASSRDGLQETQYF
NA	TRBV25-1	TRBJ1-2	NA	TGTGCCAGCAGTAAAATGATCCCGGGGAGCGATGGCTACACCTTC	CASSKMIPGSDGYTF
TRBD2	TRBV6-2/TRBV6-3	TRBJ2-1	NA	TGTGCCAGCAGTTCGGCGGGGGGGCTCTACAATGAGCAGTTCTTC	CASSSAGGLYNEQFF
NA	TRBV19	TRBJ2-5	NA	TGTGCCAGTAGTATAGATCTGTGGAGAGTGGAGACCCAGTACTTC	CASSIDLWRVETQYF
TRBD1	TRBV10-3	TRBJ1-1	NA	TGTGCCATCAGGGGTATGGGACAGTTGAACACTGAAGCTTTCTTT	CAIRGMGQLNTEAFF
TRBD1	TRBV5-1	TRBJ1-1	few	TGCGCCAGCAGCTCGACAGGGGTAGGCACTGAAGCTTTCTTT	CASSSTGVGTEAFF
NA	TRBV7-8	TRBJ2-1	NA	TGTGCCAGCAGCCAGATAGTTGAGCAGTTCTTC	CASSQIVEQFF
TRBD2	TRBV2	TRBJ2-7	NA	TGTGCCAGCAGTCGGTACGCCTTTTCGGGAGGCGAGCAGTACTTC	CASSRYAFSGGEQYF
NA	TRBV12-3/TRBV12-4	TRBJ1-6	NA	TGTGCCAGCAAGCGGATAGATAATTCACCCCTCCACTTT	CASKRIDNSPLHF
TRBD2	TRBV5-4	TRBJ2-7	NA	TGTGCCAGCAGCCCCGAGCGGGGAGACTACGAGCAGTACTTC	CASSPERGDYEQYF
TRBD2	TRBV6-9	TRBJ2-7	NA	TGTGCCAGCGTAAGGCTAGCGGGGAGATACGAGCAGTACTTC	CASVRLAGRYEQYF
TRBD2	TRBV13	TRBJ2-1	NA	TGTGCCAGCAGCCCTAGCGGGGGGGCCGCGAATGAGCAGTTCTTC	CASSPSGGAANEQFF
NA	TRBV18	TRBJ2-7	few	TGTGCCAGCTCACCAAAGGACGGGACCTACGAGCAGTACTTC	CASSPKDGTYEQYF
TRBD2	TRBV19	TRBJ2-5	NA	TGTGCCAGTACGGATCGTTTCGGGGGGTACCAAGAGACCCAGTACTTC	CASTDRFGGYQETQYF
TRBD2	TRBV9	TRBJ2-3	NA	TGTGCCAGCAGCGTAGGACTAGCGGGGGCCGTTACCCGCACAGATACGCAGTATTTT	CASSVGLAGAVTRTDTQYF
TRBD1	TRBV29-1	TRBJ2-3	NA	TGCAGCGCCAGGGGGCTTGGCACAGATACGCAGTATTTT	CSARGLGTDTQYF
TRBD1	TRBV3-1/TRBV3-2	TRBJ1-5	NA	TGTGCCAGCAGCCACCCCGGGCGGGGGGGGATGGGTCACAGGGGTTCCGATCAGCCCCAGCATTTT	CASSHPGRGGMGHRGSDQPQHF
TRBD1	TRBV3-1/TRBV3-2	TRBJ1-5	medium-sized	TGTGCCAGCAGCGACAGGGGGCGAAGCCCCCAGCATTTT	CASSDRGRSPQHF
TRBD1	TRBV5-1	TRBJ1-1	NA	TGCGCCAGCAGCTTGTTATCAGGGGGCACTGAAGCTTTCTTT	CASSLLSGGTEAFF
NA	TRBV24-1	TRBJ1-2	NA	TGTGCCACCAGTGATCCTCAGGTTAACGGCTACACCTTC	CATSDPQVNGYTF
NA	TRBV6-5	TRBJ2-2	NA	TGTGCCAGCAGTTACTCGACTGTGAGGACCGGGGAGCTGTTTTTT	CASSYSTVRTGELFF
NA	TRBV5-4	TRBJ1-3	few	TGTGCCAGCAGCCTTGACAACGGAAACACCATATATTTT	CASSLDNGNTIYF
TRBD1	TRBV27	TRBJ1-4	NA	TGTGCCAGCAGTTTTGAAACAGGGGGCGACGAGGTAACTAATGAAAAACTGTTTTTT	CASSFETGGDEVTNEKLFF
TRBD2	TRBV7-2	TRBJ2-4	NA	TGTGCCAGCAGCTATCAAGCGGGGGTTAAAAACATTCAGTACTTC	CASSYQAGVKNIQYF
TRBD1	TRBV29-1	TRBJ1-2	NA	TGCAGCGTTGAATCCGGACAGGGGGCTTTTATTGGCTATGGCTACACCTTC	CSVESGQGAFIGYGYTF
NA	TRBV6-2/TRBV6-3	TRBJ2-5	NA	TGTGCCAGCAGTTACAAAGGGGGAGAGACCCAGTACTTC	CASSYKGGETQYF
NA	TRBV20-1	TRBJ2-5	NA	TGCAGTGCTAGTAAGACAGCACAAGAGACCCAGTACTTC	CSASKTAQETQYF
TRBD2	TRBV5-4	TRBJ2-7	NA	TGTGCCAGCAGCCGTGCGAGCGGGGGGCTCTACGAGCAGTACTTC	CASSRASGGLYEQYF
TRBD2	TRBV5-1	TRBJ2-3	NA	TGCGCCAGCAGCTTGGTAGCGGGGGAGGGCACAGATACGCAGTATTTT	CASSLVAGEGTDTQYF
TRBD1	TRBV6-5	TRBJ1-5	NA	TGTGCCAGCAGCCAGGGACAGCAGGGCCGACCCCAGCATTTT	CASSQGQQGRPQHF
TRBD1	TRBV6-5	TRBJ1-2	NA	TGTGCCAGCAGAGAGGGACAGGGGGTCGGCTATGGCTACACCTTC	CASREGQGVGYGYTF
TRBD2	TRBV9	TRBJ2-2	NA	TGTGCCAGCAGCGTATTGACTAGCGGGGTGGAGCTGTTTTTT	CASSVLTSGVELFF
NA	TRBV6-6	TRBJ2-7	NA	TGTGCCAGCAGTCTGGACGGGGGCTACGAGCAGTACTTC	CASSLDGGYEQYF
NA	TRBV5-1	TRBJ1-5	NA	TGCGCCAGCAGCTTGGAGGGAGGTAGCAATCAGCCCCAGCATTTT	CASSLEGGSNQPQHF
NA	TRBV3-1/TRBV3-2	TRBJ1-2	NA	TGTGCCAGCAGCCCCTCCGGGGTTAACTATGGCTACACCTTC	CASSPSGVNYGYTF
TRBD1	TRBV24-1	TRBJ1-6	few	TGTGCCACCAGTGATTCGGACAGGGGGGCCTTCGAGGGGTCACCCCTCCACTTT	CATSDSDRGAFEGSPLHF
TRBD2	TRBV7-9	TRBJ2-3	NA	TGTGCCAGCAGCCCCGGACTAGCGGACACAGATACGCAGTATTTT	CASSPGLADTDTQYF
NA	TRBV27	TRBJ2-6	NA	TGTGCCAGCTCGGGGGCCAACGTCCTGACTTTC	CASSGANVLTF
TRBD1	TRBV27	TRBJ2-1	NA	TGTGCCAGCAGTTTAAACCGGGACAGGGGTCATGAGCAGTTCTTC	CASSLNRDRGHEQFF
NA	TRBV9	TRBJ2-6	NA	TGTGCCAGCAGAGGGGACATACGTGGGGCCAACGTCCTGACTTTC	CASRGDIRGANVLTF
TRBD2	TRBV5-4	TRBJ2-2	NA	TGTGCCAGCAGTCGCCCTAGCGGGGGGGCCCCCGGGGAGCTGTTTTTT	CASSRPSGGAPGELFF
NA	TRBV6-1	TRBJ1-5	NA	TGTGCCAGCAGTGAAGCGGGAGGTTCCCAGCCCCAGCATTTT	CASSEAGGSQPQHF
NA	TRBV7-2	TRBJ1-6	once	TGTGCCAGCAGCAGAGAGTACGACAGCTCCTATAATTCACCCCTCCACTTT	CASSREYDSSYNSPLHF
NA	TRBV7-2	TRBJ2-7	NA	TGTGCCAGCAGCCCATCCCCACTCGCCTACGAGCAGTACTTC	CASSPSPLAYEQYF
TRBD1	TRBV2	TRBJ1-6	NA	TGTGCCAGCAGTACCGGGACAGGGTCACCCCTCCACTTT	CASSTGTGSPLHF